These 9 T cell receptor beta chains came from one sample sequenced in a study of blood T cell repertoires in COVID-19. Profiling relied on immunoSEQ multiplex PCR, and the TCRdb table lists in-frame clones only, not all of them. The table has approximately 330,000 clones, roughly 90% seen once. The sequenced sample was peripheral blood. The receptors come from a man younger than 40 with COVID-19, enrolled during active disease.

This clone was detected only once. The gene calls are TRBV18 and TRBJ2-7, with 9 bases matching TRBD1. Germline loops: CDR1 KGHSH, CDR2 LQKENI. The CDR3 runs to 16 residues. Trimming removed 3 bases from V and 2 bases from J; junction bases left unmatched: 8. CDR3 nucleotide sequence: TGTGCCAGCTCACCTCGCTGGGACAGGGAGACCTACGAGCAGTACTTC. This encodes CASSPRWDRETYEQYF.

V and J are TRBV28 and TRBJ2-3; TRBD1 agrees at 8 bases. This CDR3 spans 14 amino acids. The germline CDR1 and CDR2 sequences are MDHEN and SYDVKM. Losses at the gene ends were 9 bases for V and 8 bases for J; bases not matched to a gene: 13. The CDR3 protein is CASLPGQARLTQYF. Here the CDR3 DNA reads TGTGCCAGTCTGCCGGGACAGGCACGCCTTACGCAGTATTTT.

This clone appeared once. V usage is TRBV28 and J usage is TRBJ2-1, with a tentative D call TRBD2 (6 bases). The V and J ends lost 5 bases and 2 bases respectively, with 16 bases between them. CDR1 is MDHEN and CDR2 is SYDVKM in the germline V gene. The CDR3 has 16 residues. The CDR3 DNA sequence: TGTGCCAGCAGTGCATCCAGCGGGTCGCCCTACAATGAGCAGTTCTTC. The encoded protein is CASSASSGSPYNEQFF.

The chain is built from TRBV6-2 or TRBV6-3 and TRBJ2-7, with 8 bases lining up with TRBD1. V shed 0 bases and J 4 bases; nucleotides not matched to a gene: 2. Germline assignment: CDR1 MNHEY and CDR2 SVGEGT. The CDR3 extends over 14 amino acids. The DNA for the CDR3 is TGTGCCAGCAGTTACTCGACAGGGGCATACGAGCAGTACTTC. Translation gives CASSYSTGAYEQYF.

As regards this clone: Other DNA sequences in the same sample also yield this CDR3. The chain employs TRBV9 and TRBJ2-7; D may be TRBD2 (6 bases). Trimming cost V 0 bases and J 2 bases, with 9 bases left between them. CDR1 and CDR2 (germline): SGDLS, YYNGEE. The CDR3 runs 14 residues. The CDR3 DNA sequence: TGTGCCAGCAGCGTAGGTGGGGGGACCTACGAGCAGTACTTC. As protein: CASSVGGGTYEQYF.

The V gene is TRBV3-1 (or the pseudogene TRBV3-2), the J gene TRBJ1-6; 7 bases line up with TRBD1. CDR1 is LGHDT and CDR2 is YNNKEL in the germline V gene (reference sequence). The CDR3 spans 13 residues. The junction had 0 bases not matched to a gene; V was cut back by 0 bases and J by 10 bases. For the CDR3, the DNA is TGTGCCAGCAGCCAAGAGACAGGGTCACCCCTCCACTTT. The encoded protein is CASSQETGSPLHF.

This clone was seen a single time. The J gene is TRBJ1-2, the V gene TRBV2, with 7 nucleotides matching TRBD1. This CDR3 is built from 14 residues. The trim removed 3 bases at V and 13 bases at J, leaving 14 bases unmatched. CDR1 SNHLY and CDR2 FYNNEI come from the germline V gene. CDR3 in amino acids: CASSDLETGFCCTF. The CDR3 DNA sequence: TGTGCCAGCAGTGACCTCGAGACAGGGTTTTGCTGCACCTTC.

The chain employs TRBV7-6 and TRBJ2-7; D may be TRBD1 (6 bases). The CDR3 length is 15 residues. Germline V CDR1 and CDR2: SGHVS, FNYEAQ. V gave up 4 bases and J gave up 5 bases, with 18 bases separating them. CDR3 nucleotides: TGTGCCAGCAGCTCCACAGGGTGGTCGGAGGACGAGCAGTACTTC. Residues: CASSSTGWSEDEQYF.

The DNA of the CDR3 is TGTGCCAGCAGCTTCGATGCTTCCCGGGAATCTGGAAACACCATATATTTT. Amino acid sequence: CASSFDASRESGNTIYF. The chain combines TRBV7-8 with TRBJ1-3, with D uncertain. CDR1 and CDR2 from the germline V gene are SGHVS and FQNEAQ. CDR3 size: 17 residues. V lost 3 bases and J 1 base, leaving 16 bases between the germline ends.